Each of the 24 T cell receptor beta chains below was sequenced from the same sample in a study of CD8 T cells in Susac syndrome. Random-hexamer reverse transcription was applied to roughly 0.5 to 1 ug RNA. In TCRdb, the immunoSEQ multiplex PCR reads were re-called with MiXCR into one record per CDR3 protein. Of 95,000 to 150,000 distinct CDR3 sequences listed, roughly 93% are singletons. Sequencing was done on a sample of CD8+ T cells from PBMCs. The receptors were sampled from a human donor with multiple sclerosis.

About this clonotype itself: A read error may account for a junction end that differs from germline. The rearrangement joins TRBV11-2 to TRBJ2-1, with D perhaps matching TRBD2 (5 bases). The CDR3 extends over 15 amino acids. Germline V gene lookup returns CDR1 SGHAT and CDR2 FQNNGV. CDR3 sequence reads: CASSLEPGSYNEQFF. The CDR3 region has the DNA TGTGCCAGCAGCCTAGAGCCGGGGAGCTACAATGAGCAGTTCTTC.

V usage is TRBV20-1 and J usage is TRBJ2-7; 12 positions match TRBD2. J lost 3 bases, V lost 5 bases, and 5 bases had no gene match. The germline V gene has CDR1 DFQATT and CDR2 SNEGSKA (reference sequence). CDR3 length: 14 amino acids. CDR3 loop: CSAAGLAGYYEQYF. CDR3 DNA sequence: TGCAGTGCTGCGGGACTAGCGGGTTACTACGAGCAGTACTTC.

The rearrangement uses TRBV24-1 and TRBJ2-2; the D gene is possibly TRBD2 (5 bases). The germline V and J ends were trimmed by 10 bases and 6 bases, with 11 bases remaining between them. Germline CDR1 and CDR2: KGHDR and SFDVKD. CDR3 length: 12 residues. This CDR3 reads CATGLPPGELFF. The DNA of the CDR3 is TGTGCCACTGGACTCCCACCCGGGGAGCTGTTTTTT.

The chain is built from TRBV5-6 and TRBJ2-7, with 7 nucleotides matching TRBD1. The CDR3 sequence is 12 residues long. Germline loops: CDR1 SGHDT, CDR2 YYEEEE. With V trimmed by 0 bases and J by 6 bases, 0 bases remained unmatched. Written as DNA, the CDR3 is TGTGCCAGCAGCTTGGGGACAGGCGAGCAGTACTTC. Translating it yields CASSLGTGEQYF.

The chain is built from TRBV9 and TRBJ1-4; D remains unclear. The germline gives CDR1 SGDLS, CDR2 YYNGEE. The length of the CDR3 is 13 residues. V was pared by 4 bases and J by 5 bases, with 9 bases between. The CDR3: CASSSSSNEKLFF. The CDR3 DNA reads as TGTGCCAGCAGCTCCAGTTCCAATGAAAAACTGTTTTTT. Supplemented by reference TRBV9 and TRBJ1-4, the full variable domain reads DSGVTQTPKHLITATGQRVTLRCSPRSGDLSVYWYQQSLDQGLQFLIQYYNGEERAKGNILERFSAQQFPDLHSELNLSSLELGDSALYFCASSSSSNEKLFFGSGTQLSVL.

CDR3 sequence reads: CASSNWGEETQYF. CDR3 nucleotides: TGTGCCAGCAGTAATTGGGGGGAAGAGACCCAGTACTTC. The chain recombines TRBV7-6 with TRBJ2-5; D is possibly TRBD2 (6 bases). This CDR3 region has 13 residues. Germline lookup yields CDR1 SGHVS and CDR2 FNYEAQ. V gave up 6 bases and J gave up 3 bases, with 11 bases separating them.

V gene TRBV4-2 combines with J gene TRBJ1-5, with 8 bases identical to TRBD1. The germline V gene encodes CDR1 LGHNA and CDR2 YNFKEQ. Trimming at V came to 4 bases and at J to 2 bases, leaving 7 bases not matched to a gene. This CDR3 contains 16 residues. The CDR3, as DNA: TGTGCCAGCAGCCCAGGGGGCTCGCTGGGCAATCAGCCCCAGCATTTT. Translating it yields CASSPGGSLGNQPQHF.

The genes are TRBV6-1 and TRBJ2-1, with 9 bases aligning to TRBD1. The trim removed 6 bases at V and 2 bases at J, leaving 11 bases unmatched. The CDR3 covers 17 residues. The germline V gene has CDR1 MNHNS and CDR2 SASEGT. The CDR3 loop reads CASSTGQGVVPYNEQFF. CDR3 DNA sequence: TGTGCCAGCAGCACGGGACAGGGCGTCGTTCCCTACAATGAGCAGTTCTTC.

The V call is TRBV7-9, the J call TRBJ2-1; the match to TRBD2 covers 14 bases. CDR3 length: 17 amino acids. Germline lookup yields CDR1 SEHNR and CDR2 FQNEAQ (reference sequence). V lost 0 bases to trimming and J lost 8 bases; unmatched junction nucleotides: 6. The CDR3 DNA reads as TGTGCCAGCAGCTTAGCAAGGGGGACTAGCGGGAGCGATGAGCAGTTCTTC. Encoded protein: CASSLARGTSGSDEQFF.

The chain couples TRBV29-1 to TRBJ2-1, with 7 bases fitting TRBD1. This CDR3 has 14 amino acids. The junction had 6 bases not matched to a gene; V was cut back by 7 bases and J by 0 bases. In germline, CDR1 is SQVTM, CDR2 ANQGSEA. This chain's CDR3 is CSALGQSSYNEQFF. CDR3 DNA sequence: TGCAGCGCCCTGGGACAGAGCTCCTACAATGAGCAGTTCTTC.

This clonotype was seen only a few times. The V and J genes are TRBV7-9 and TRBJ1-1; TRBD1 is a possible D gene (5 bases). The V gene's germline CDR1 is SEHNR and CDR2 FQNEAQ (reference sequence). V lost 6 bases and J lost 5, with 10 bases in between. CDR3 size: 12 residues. The CDR3 reads CASSRGWTEAFF. The CDR3 DNA reads TGTGCCAGCAGTCGGGGGTGGACTGAAGCTTTCTTT.

The chain is built from TRBV19 and TRBJ1-1; tentatively, D is TRBD1 (5 bases). The germline V gene has CDR1 LNHDA and CDR2 SQIVND (reference sequence). This CDR3 is built from 15 residues. The V and J ends lost 4 bases and 4 bases respectively, with 16 bases between them. CDR3 DNA: TGTGCCAGTAGTAAGAACACGGGACCGACCACTGAAGCTTTCTTT. Encoded protein: CASSKNTGPTTEAFF.

This sequence joins TRBV29-1 and TRBJ1-2; perhaps TRBD1 as D (6 bases). Germline assignment: CDR1 SQVTM and CDR2 ANQGSEA. The CDR3 extends over 13 amino acids. V lost 2 bases to trimming and J lost 1 base, with 8 bases between them. CDR3 sequence (DNA): TGCAGCGTTGAAAGGGGGGGTAACTATGGCTACACCTTC. It codes for CSVERGGNYGYTF.

The chain recombines TRBV12-5 with TRBJ2-5; D remains ambiguous. CDR3 length: 15 residues. Trimming removed 2 bases from V and 4 bases from J, with 14 bases in between. Germline assignment: CDR1 LGHNT and CDR2 FRNRAP. CDR3 coding DNA: TGTGCTAGTGGTTTGCGACCTGGGGTGGGAGAGACCCAGTACTTC. As protein: CASGLRPGVGETQYF.

The chain employs TRBV12-3 or TRBV12-4 and TRBJ1-4; no definite D call. The length of the CDR3 is 10 residues. V shed 6 bases and J shed 7 bases, with 3 bases lying between them. The CDR3, as DNA: TGTGCCAGCAGCGGTGAAAAACTGTTTTTT. This gives the protein CASSGEKLFF.

CDR3 DNA sequence: TGTGCCAGCAGTGAGTGGACTAGCGCCACCGGGGAGCTGTTTTTT. This gives the protein CASSEWTSATGELFF. J is TRBJ2-2 and V is TRBV25-1; 9 bases align to TRBD2. V lost 3 bases to trimming and J lost 4 bases; unmatched junction nucleotides: 3. The CDR3 sequence is 15 residues long. Germline CDR1 is MGHDK and CDR2 is SYGVNS.

The gene calls are TRBV7-9 and TRBJ2-7; 8 bases agree with TRBD1. Germline-derived CDR1 and CDR2 are SEHNR and FQNEAQ (reference sequence). The CDR3 contains 15 residues. With 6 bases clipped from V and 2 bases from J, the junction kept 9 bases outside the gene matches. The CDR3: CASSSSRQGPYEQYF. CDR3 sequence (DNA): TGTGCCAGCAGTTCCTCTAGACAGGGGCCCTACGAGCAGTACTTC. The variable domain in full, completed from reference TRBV7-9 and TRBJ2-7, reads DTGVSQNPRHKITKRGQNVTFRCDPISEHNRLYWYRQTLGQGPEFLTYFQNEAQLEKSRLLSDRFSAERPKGSFSTLEIQRTEQGDSAMYLCASSSSRQGPYEQYFGPGTRLTVT.

The chain links TRBV6-5 to TRBJ2-1; the D gene is possibly TRBD1 (5 bases). The CDR3 covers 12 residues. The germline V and J ends were trimmed by 10 bases and 8 bases, with 15 bases remaining between them. Germline-derived CDR1 and CDR2 are MNHEY and SVGAGI. The CDR3 DNA reads as TGTGCCACAGGGCCCGGCCTCGATGAGCAGTTCTTC. Amino acid sequence: CATGPGLDEQFF.

Worth noting for this clonotype: An end of the junction does not agree with germline; a read error may underlie this. The rearrangement links TRBV7-9 to TRBJ1-2; no firm D call. The germline V gene has CDR1 SEHNR and CDR2 FQNEAQ (reference sequence). CDR3 length: 14 amino acids. CDR3 coding DNA: TGTGCCAGCAGCTCCAGGAAATCCCACTATGGCTACGCCTTC. This codes for CASSSRKSHYGYAF.

This chain connects TRBV20-1 to TRBJ2-5, with 8 nucleotides matching TRBD2. Trimming at V came to 6 bases and at J to 4 bases, leaving 16 bases not matched to a gene. CDR1 and CDR2 from the germline V gene are DFQATT and SNEGSKA (reference sequence). The CDR3 is 16 amino acids. The CDR3 nucleotides are TGCAGTGCGAGCCTCTTTGACGGGAGGGCCGCAGAGACCCAGTACTTC. It is translated as CSASLFDGRAAETQYF.

The CDR3 reads CSALGLAEYNEQFF. The CDR3 region has the DNA TGCAGTGCGTTGGGACTAGCGGAGTACAATGAGCAGTTCTTC. This chain joins TRBV20-1 and TRBJ2-1; 11 nucleotides agree with TRBD2. CDR3 size: 14 residues. V lost 6 bases and J lost 4; bases outside the gene matches: 5. Germline V gene data show CDR1 as DFQATT and CDR2 as SNEGSKA (reference sequence).

The chain has TRBV15 and TRBJ2-3; no firm D call. The CDR3 length is 13 residues. Germline V gene data show CDR1 as LNHNV and CDR2 as YYDKDF (reference sequence). Trimming took off 0 bases at V and 4 bases at J, with 5 bases between the two ends. CDR3 DNA: TGTGCCACCAGCAGAGACGGTGCAGATACGCAGTATTTT. This gives the protein CATSRDGADTQYF.

V usage is TRBV29-1 and J usage is TRBJ1-1, with D uncertain. The CDR3 runs 12 residues. The germline V gene has CDR1 SQVTM and CDR2 ANQGSEA. V was clipped by 3 bases and J by 5 bases, with 10 bases between them. CDR3 sequence reads: CSVDDPRTEAFF. The CDR3 DNA follows: TGCAGCGTTGATGATCCCCGGACTGAAGCTTTCTTT.

V gene TRBV7-3 combines with J gene TRBJ2-2; 7 positions agree with TRBD1. With 2 bases clipped from V and 0 bases from J, the junction kept 6 bases outside the gene matches. This CDR3 contains 17 residues. CDR1 and CDR2 from the germline V gene are SGHTA and FQGTGA. The CDR3 reads CASSLPRDSANTGELFF. The CDR3 DNA sequence: TGTGCCAGCAGCTTACCTCGGGACAGCGCGAACACCGGGGAGCTGTTTTTT. The complete variable domain, with remaining parts taken from reference TRBV7-3 and TRBJ2-2, reads GAGVSQTPSNKVTEKGKYVELRCDPISGHTALYWYRQSLGQGPEFLIYFQGTGAADDSGLPNDRFFAVRPEGSVSTLKIQRTERGDSAVYLCASSLPRDSANTGELFFGEGSRLTVL.